This passage covers 4 T cell receptor beta chains from one sample sequenced in a study of control samples from healthy donors and cancer patients. Some clones are missing from TCRdb's copy, which holds only in-frame ones; the method was immunoSEQ multiplex PCR. The table has over 120,000 clones, 80% to 95% seen once. Sequencing was performed on blood. These receptors were taken from a young man in good health.

The CDR3 sequence is CASSERTTNEKLFF. The CDR3 DNA reads as TGTGCCAGCAGTGAAAGGACAACTAATGAAAAACTGTTTTTT. The chain links TRBV2 to TRBJ1-4; unclear D gene. With 2 bases removed from V and 0 bases from J, the gap between germline ends came to 4 bases. This CDR3 is 14 amino acids long. Germline CDR1 SNHLY, CDR2 FYNNEI.

This CDR3 reads CASSESVGSEAFF. The CDR3 DNA follows: TGTGCCAGCAGTGAAAGTGTTGGGTCTGAAGCTTTCTTT. The rearrangement links TRBV25-1 to TRBJ1-1; D uncertain. V lost 2 bases and J 6 bases, leaving 10 bases between the germline ends. Germline V gene data show CDR1 as MGHDK and CDR2 as SYGVNS. This CDR3 has 13 residues. The full variable domain, with the rest looked up from reference TRBV25-1 and TRBJ1-1, is EADIYQTPRYLVIGTGKKITLECSQTMGHDKMYWYQQDPGMELHLIHYSYGVNSTEKGDLSSESTVSRIRTEHFPLTLESARPSHTSQYLCASSESVGSEAFFGQGTRLTVV.

On this clone: The junction and the germline gene differ at one end; a read error may be behind it. The V call is TRBV2, the J call TRBJ2-1, with no clear D. The length of the CDR3 is 12 residues. CDR1 and CDR2 (germline): SNHLY, FYNNEI. CDR3 loop: CASIESYNEQFF. The CDR3 DNA is TGTGCCAGCATTGAATCCTACAATGAGCAGTTCTTC.

The chain couples TRBV14 to TRBJ1-4; D gene unclear. The CDR3 runs 11 residues. Germline V gene data show CDR1 as SGHDN and CDR2 as FVKESK. The V end was cut by 3 bases, the J end by 7 bases, with 3 bases between. The CDR3 nucleotides read TGTGCCAGCAGCCACAGTGAAAAACTGTTTTTT. Amino acid sequence: CASSHSEKLFF.